The present T cell receptor beta chain was sequenced within a study of blood T cell repertoires in COVID-19. The CDR3 spans 17 residues. The germline V gene has CDR1 MDHEN and CDR2 SYDVKM. The V gene end was trimmed by 6 bases and the J gene end by 5 bases; junction bases not matched to a gene: 9. Participants spanned ages about 18 to 100 years and resided in about two dozen US areas. Cohort assignment relied on participant-reported clinical history. This clone was counted only a few times. Clones were sequenced by immunoSEQ multiplex PCR, and TCRdb holds only the in-frame ones, with some missing. The table has hundreds of thousands of clones, 80% to 90% seen once.

The chain links TRBV28 to TRBJ2-2, with 13 bases matching TRBD2. The sequenced sample consisted of PBMCs or T cells enriched from blood (not recorded which). The clonotype was recovered from a man aged 25 to 40 who had recovered from COVID-19. The CDR3 bases are TGTGCCAGCAGCCCTGGACTAGCGGGAGTCAGAACCGGGGAGCTGTTTTTT. Translating it yields CASSPGLAGVRTGELFF.